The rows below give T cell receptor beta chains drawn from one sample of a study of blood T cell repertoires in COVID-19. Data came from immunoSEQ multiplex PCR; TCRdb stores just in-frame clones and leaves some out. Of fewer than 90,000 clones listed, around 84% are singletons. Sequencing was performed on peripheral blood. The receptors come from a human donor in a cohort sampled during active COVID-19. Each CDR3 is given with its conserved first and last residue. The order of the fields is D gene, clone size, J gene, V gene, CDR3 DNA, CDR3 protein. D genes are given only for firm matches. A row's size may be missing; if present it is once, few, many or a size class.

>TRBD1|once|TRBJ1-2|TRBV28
TGTGCCAGCAGTTTAAGGGACAGCCTGATGGGGGGCTACACCTTC
CASSLRDSLMGGYTF
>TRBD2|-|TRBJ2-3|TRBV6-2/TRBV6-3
TGTGCCAGCAGTCAGACCCCAACTACAGCGGGGGGACCCGAAAGCACAGATACGCAGTATTTT
CASSQTPTTAGGPESTDTQYF
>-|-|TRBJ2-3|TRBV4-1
TGCGCCAGCAGCCTCGCAGAGGTTGGAGATACGCAGTATTTT
CASSLAEVGDTQYF
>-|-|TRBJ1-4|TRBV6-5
TGTGCCAGCAGTTACTTAACAGGTGGTGAAAAACTGTTTTTT
CASSYLTGGEKLFF
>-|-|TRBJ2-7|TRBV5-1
TGCGCCACCAAAATGGAGGGGGCAGGGAGCGAGCAGTACTTC
CATKMEGAGSEQYF
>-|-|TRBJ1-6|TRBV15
TGTGCCACCAGCCCCGCAGGCGGAGGGGTTTATAATTCACCCCTCCACTTT
CATSPAGGGVYNSPLHF
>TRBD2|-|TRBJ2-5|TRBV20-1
TGCAGTGCTAGTGTCCCGGGACTAGTCCACCCGACCCAGTACTTC
CSASVPGLVHPTQYF
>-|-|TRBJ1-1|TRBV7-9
TGTGCCAGCAGGAGGGGGTTGAACACTGAAGCTTTCTTT
CASRRGLNTEAFF
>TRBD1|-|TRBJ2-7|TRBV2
TGTGCCAGCGCGAGACAGGGGGGAGCCTACGAGCAGTACTTC
CASARQGGAYEQYF
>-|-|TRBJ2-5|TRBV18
TGTGCCAGCTCACCACCGTCCGTGGGGGCAAGCGACCAGTACTTC
CASSPPSVGASDQYF